This TCR beta chain was identified during a study of blood T cell repertoires in COVID-19. Looking at the study overall: There were acute and convalescent COVID-19 samples, and they came from the United States, Italy and Spain. PBMCs, B-cell-depleted T cells, or T cells provided the cDNA or gDNA that made up the material.

Only in-frame clones appear in the TCRdb table, and some are missing; sequencing was by immunoSEQ multiplex PCR. Of some 120,000 clones listed, roughly 87% are singletons. V shed 4 bases, J shed 5 bases, and the junction held 5 bases outside the gene matches. This CDR3 is built from 15 residues. Per the germline V gene, CDR1 is SGHRS and CDR2 is YFSETQ. Material: peripheral blood. The receptor's source is a woman of 80 years or more with acute or convalescent COVID-19. This chain joins TRBV5-1 and TRBJ2-2, with 10 bases lining up with TRBD2. Written as DNA, the CDR3 is TGCGCCAGCAGCCCCCCGGGACTAGCGACCGGGGAGCTGTTTTTT. This encodes CASSPPGLATGELFF.